Below, 4 T cell receptor beta chains from the same sample are listed, as sequenced in a study of blood T cell repertoires in COVID-19. Measured with immunoSEQ multiplex PCR; TCRdb has only the in-frame clones, and not every one. The data contain some 74,000 clones, over 75% of them singletons. Sequencing was performed on peripheral blood. These TCRs come from a man aged 45 to 65 with active COVID-19.

This clone has only a few counts. The chain couples TRBV6-1 to TRBJ1-3; D is undetermined. Per germline, CDR1 MNHNS and CDR2 SASEGT. The CDR3 consists of 16 residues. Trimming removed 1 base at V and 0 bases at J, with 10 bases between. CDR3 in DNA: TGTGCCAGCAGTGAAGGTAGCGGTTACTCTGGAAACACCATATATTTT. It specifies CASSEGSGYSGNTIYF.

Of note for this clone: The same CDR3 can be traced to other DNA sequences in this sample. The chain recombines TRBV28 with TRBJ1-1; TRBD1 aligns across 8 bases. V was clipped by 5 bases and J by 5 bases; unmatched bases: 7. The CDR3 has 14 amino acids. In germline, CDR1 is MDHEN, CDR2 SYDVKM. As DNA, the CDR3 is TGTGCCAGCAGTCCAGGACAGGGCGGGACTGAAGCTTTCTTT. Translated: CASSPGQGGTEAFF.

The rearrangement joins TRBV5-8 to TRBJ2-2; D may be TRBD1 (5 bases). The length of the CDR3 is 14 residues. Germline CDR1 reads SGHTS; CDR2 reads YDEGEE. Between the trimmed V and J ends, which lost 0 bases and 7 bases, there was a span of 10 bases. CDR3 coding DNA: TGTGCCAGCAGCTTGGTAGGGGCCGACGGGGAGCTGTTTTTT. This codes for CASSLVGADGELFF.

This clone was picked up a small number of times. The chain couples TRBV6-1 to TRBJ1-1, with D possibly TRBD1 on 6 matching bases. The CDR3 is 15 residues long. V shed 2 bases and J shed 3 bases, with 13 bases lying between them. Per the germline V gene, CDR1 is MNHNS and CDR2 is SASEGT. The CDR3: CASSEMPGGYTEAFF. The CDR3 DNA reads TGTGCCAGCAGTGAAATGCCTGGGGGCTACACTGAAGCTTTCTTT.